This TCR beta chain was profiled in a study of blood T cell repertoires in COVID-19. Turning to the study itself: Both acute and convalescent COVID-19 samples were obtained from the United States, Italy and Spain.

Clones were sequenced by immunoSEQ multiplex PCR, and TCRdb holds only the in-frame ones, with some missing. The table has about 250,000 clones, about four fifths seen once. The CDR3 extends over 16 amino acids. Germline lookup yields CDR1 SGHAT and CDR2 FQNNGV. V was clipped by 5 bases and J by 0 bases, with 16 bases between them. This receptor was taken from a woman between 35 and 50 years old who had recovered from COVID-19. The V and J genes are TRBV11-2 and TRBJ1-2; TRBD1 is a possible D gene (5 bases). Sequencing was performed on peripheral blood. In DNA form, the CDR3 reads TGTGCCAGCAGCCCGGGAGGGGAAATAGCTAACTATGGCTACACCTTC. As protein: CASSPGGEIANYGYTF.